This T cell receptor beta chain was sequenced during a study of blood T cell repertoires in COVID-19. Study-wide background: The United States, Italy and Spain were the sources of the acute and convalescent COVID-19 samples. In each case, the material was cDNA or gDNA derived from T cells, B-cell-depleted T cells, or PBMCs.

Germline V gives CDR1 SQVTM, CDR2 ANQGSEA. This CDR3 has 13 residues. V lost 3 bases, J lost 3 bases, and 9 bases lay in between. Original analysis: Nucleated cell counts were estimated from reference gene primer amplification. Sequencing used immunoSEQ multiplex PCR; TCRdb keeps in-frame clones, though not all of them. For V, J and clone size, that table is used; D and trimming come from the DNA. The data contain about 170,000 clones, about 90% of them seen just once; the ten biggest clones take up 10% to 11%. Material: peripheral blood. This rearrangement joins TRBV29-1 to TRBJ1-3; no reliable D call. The TCR originated in a woman aged 55-75 years with COVID-19, enrolled during active disease. CDR3: CSVEGADGNTIYF. Written as DNA, the CDR3 is TGCAGCGTTGAGGGAGCAGATGGAAACACCATATATTTT.